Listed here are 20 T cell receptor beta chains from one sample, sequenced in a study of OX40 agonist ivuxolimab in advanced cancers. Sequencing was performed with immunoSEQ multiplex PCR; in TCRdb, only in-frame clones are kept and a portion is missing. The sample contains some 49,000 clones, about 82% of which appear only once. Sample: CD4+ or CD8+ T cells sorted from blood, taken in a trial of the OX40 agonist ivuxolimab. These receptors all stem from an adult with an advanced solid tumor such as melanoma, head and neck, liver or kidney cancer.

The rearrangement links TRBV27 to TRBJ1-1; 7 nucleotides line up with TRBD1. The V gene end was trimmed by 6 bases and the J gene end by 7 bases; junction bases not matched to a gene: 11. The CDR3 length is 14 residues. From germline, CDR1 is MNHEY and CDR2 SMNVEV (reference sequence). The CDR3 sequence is CASRPGQWEGEAFF. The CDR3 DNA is TGTGCCAGCAGGCCGGGACAGTGGGAAGGTGAAGCTTTCTTT.

Here the CDR3 DNA reads TGCGCCAGCAGCTTGGAGAGGGGGGGCGAGCAGTACTTC. It yields the protein CASSLERGGEQYF. This sequence joins TRBV5-1 and TRBJ2-7; D possibly corresponds to TRBD2 (7 bases). The germline gives CDR1 SGHRS, CDR2 YFSETQ. Trimming pared 0 bases from V and 6 bases from J, leaving 10 bases between. The CDR3 covers 13 residues.

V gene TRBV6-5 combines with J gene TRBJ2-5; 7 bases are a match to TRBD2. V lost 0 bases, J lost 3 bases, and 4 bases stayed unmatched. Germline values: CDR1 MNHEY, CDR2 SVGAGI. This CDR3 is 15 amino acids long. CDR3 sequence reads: CASSYSHRGEETQYF. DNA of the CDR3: TGTGCCAGCAGTTACTCTCACCGGGGGGAAGAGACCCAGTACTTC.

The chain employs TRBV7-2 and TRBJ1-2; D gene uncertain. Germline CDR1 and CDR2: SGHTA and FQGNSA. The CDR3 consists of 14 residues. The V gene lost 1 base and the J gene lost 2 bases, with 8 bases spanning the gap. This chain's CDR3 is CASSLGTSNYGYTF. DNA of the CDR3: TGTGCCAGCAGCTTAGGTACCTCCAACTATGGCTACACCTTC.

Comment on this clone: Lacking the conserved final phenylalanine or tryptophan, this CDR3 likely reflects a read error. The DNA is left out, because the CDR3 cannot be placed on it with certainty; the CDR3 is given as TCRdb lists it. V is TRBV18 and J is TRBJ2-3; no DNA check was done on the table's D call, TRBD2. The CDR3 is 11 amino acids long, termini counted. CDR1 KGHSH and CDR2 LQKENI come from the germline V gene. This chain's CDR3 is CASSPLLAGAG.

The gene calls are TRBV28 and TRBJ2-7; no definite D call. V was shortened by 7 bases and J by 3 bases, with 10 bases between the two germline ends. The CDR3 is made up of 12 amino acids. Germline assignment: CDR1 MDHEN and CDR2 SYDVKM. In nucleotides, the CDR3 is TGTGCCAGCACGGGCAGAAACTACGAGCAGTACTTC. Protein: CASTGRNYEQYF. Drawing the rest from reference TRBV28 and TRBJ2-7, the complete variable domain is DVKVTQSSRYLVKRTGEKVFLECVQDMDHENMFWYRQDPGLGLRLIYFSYDVKMKEKGDIPEGYSVSREKKERFSLILESASTNQTSMYLCASTGRNYEQYFGPGTRLTVT.

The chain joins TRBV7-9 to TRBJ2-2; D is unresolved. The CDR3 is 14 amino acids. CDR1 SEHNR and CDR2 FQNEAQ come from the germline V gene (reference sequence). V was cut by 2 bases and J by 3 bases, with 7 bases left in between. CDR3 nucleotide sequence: TGTGCCAGCAGCTTACAGGAAGACACCGGGGAGCTGTTTTTT. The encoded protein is CASSLQEDTGELFF. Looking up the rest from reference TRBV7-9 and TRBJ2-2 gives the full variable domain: DTGVSQNPRHKITKRGQNVTFRCDPISEHNRLYWYRQTLGQGPEFLTYFQNEAQLEKSRLLSDRFSAERPKGSFSTLEIQRTEQGDSAMYLCASSLQEDTGELFFGEGSRLTVL.

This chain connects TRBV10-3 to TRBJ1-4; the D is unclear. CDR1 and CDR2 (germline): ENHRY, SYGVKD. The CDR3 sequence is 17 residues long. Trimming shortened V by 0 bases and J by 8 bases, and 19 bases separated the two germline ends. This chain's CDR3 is CAISESRAGRVDEKLFF. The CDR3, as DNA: TGTGCCATCAGTGAGTCGAGAGCCGGGAGGGTCGACGAAAAACTGTTTTTT.

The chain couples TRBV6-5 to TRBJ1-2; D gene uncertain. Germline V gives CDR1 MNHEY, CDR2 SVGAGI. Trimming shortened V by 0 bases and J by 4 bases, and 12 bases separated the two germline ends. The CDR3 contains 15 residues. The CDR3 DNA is TGTGCCAGCAGTTACTCGGTATCCGGGCTCTATGGCTACACCTTC. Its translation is CASSYSVSGLYGYTF.

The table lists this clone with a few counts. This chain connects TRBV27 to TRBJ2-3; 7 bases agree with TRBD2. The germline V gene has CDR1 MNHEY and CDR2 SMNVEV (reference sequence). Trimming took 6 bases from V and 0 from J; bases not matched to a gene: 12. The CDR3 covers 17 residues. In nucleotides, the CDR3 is TGTGCCAGCAGCCCCCTAAAAGCAGCGGGGAGCACAGATACGCAGTATTTT. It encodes CASSPLKAAGSTDTQYF.

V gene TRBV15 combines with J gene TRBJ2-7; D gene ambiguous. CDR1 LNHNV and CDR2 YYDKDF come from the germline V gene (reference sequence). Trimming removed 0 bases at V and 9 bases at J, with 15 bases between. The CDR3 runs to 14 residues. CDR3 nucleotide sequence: TGTGCCACCAGCAGAGATCTGGGGTTAGAGGCGCAGTACTTC. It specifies CATSRDLGLEAQYF.

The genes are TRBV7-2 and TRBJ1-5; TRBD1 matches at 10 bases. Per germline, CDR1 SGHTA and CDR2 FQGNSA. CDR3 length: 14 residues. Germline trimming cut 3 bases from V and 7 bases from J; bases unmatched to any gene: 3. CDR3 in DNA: TGTGCCAGCAGCTTGACAGGGGGCTACCAGCCCCAGCATTTT. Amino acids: CASSLTGGYQPQHF.

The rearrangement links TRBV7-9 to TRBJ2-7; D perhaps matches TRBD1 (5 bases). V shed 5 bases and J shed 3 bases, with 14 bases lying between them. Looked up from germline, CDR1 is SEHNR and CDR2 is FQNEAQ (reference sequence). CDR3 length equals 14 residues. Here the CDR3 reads CASSPQGNSYEQYF. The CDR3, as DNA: TGTGCCAGCAGCCCTCAGGGAAACAGCTACGAGCAGTACTTC.

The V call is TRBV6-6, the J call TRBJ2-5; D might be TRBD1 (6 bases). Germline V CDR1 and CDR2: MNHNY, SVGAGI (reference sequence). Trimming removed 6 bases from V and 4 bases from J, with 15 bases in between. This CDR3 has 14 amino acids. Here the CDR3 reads CASRPQGWGETQYF. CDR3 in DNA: TGTGCCAGCAGACCACAGGGATGGGGAGAGACCCAGTACTTC.

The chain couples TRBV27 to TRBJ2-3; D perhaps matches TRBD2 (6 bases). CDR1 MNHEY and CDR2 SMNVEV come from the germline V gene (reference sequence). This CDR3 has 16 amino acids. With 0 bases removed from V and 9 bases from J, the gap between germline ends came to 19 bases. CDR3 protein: CASSLSAGPPPGTQYF. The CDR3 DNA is TGTGCCAGCAGTTTATCGGCGGGGCCCCCTCCGGGGACGCAGTATTTT.

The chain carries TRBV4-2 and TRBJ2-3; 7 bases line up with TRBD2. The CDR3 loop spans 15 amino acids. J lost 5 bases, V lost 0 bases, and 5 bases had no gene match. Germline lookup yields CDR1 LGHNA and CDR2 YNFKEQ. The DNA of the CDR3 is TGTGCCAGCAGCCAAGAACCGACTAGCTTAGATACGCAGTATTTT. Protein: CASSQEPTSLDTQYF.

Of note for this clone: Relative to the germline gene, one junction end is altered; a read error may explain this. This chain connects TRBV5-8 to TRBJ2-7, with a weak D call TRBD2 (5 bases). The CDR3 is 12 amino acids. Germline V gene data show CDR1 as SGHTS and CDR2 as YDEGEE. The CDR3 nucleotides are TGTGCCAGCAGCTTGCGATTGAGGGCTTTCCGTTTC. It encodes CASSLRLRAFRF.

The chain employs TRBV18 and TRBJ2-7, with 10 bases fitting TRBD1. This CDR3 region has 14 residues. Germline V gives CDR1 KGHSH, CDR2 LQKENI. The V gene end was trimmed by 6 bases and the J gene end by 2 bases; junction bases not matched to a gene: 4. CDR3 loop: CASSPGTGAYEQYF. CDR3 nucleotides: TGTGCCAGCTCGCCCGGGACAGGGGCCTACGAGCAGTACTTC. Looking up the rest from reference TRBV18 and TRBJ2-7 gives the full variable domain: NAGVMQNPRHLVRRRGQEARLRCSPMKGHSHVYWYRQLPEEGLKFMVYLQKENIIDESGMPKERFSAEFPKEGPSILRIQQVVRGDSAAYFCASSPGTGAYEQYFGPGTRLTVT.

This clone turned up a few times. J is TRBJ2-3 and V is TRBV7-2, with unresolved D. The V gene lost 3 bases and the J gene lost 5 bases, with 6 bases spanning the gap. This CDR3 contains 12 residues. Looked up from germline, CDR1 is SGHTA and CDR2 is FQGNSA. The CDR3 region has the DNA TGTGCCAGCAGCTTTCTTAGAGATACGCAGTATTTT. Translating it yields CASSFLRDTQYF. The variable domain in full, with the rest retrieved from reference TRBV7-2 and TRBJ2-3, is GAGVSQSPSNKVTEKGKDVELRCDPISGHTALYWYRQSLGQGLEFLIYFQGNSAPDKSGLPSDRFSAERTGGSVSTLTIQRTQQEDSAVYLCASSFLRDTQYFGPGTRLTVL.

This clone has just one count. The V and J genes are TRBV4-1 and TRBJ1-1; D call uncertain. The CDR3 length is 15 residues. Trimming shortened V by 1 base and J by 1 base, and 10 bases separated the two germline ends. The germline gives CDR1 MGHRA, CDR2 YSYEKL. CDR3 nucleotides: TGCGCCAGCAGCCAAGTGGGTCGTGGGAACACTGAAGCTTTCTTT. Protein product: CASSQVGRGNTEAFF.